One and the same sample provided the 9 T cell receptor beta chains below, sequenced in a study of blood T cells in healthy people across ages. For the second PCR, which ran for 7 to 11 cycles, a sample-barcoded 5' primer and a J-beta primer mix were used. TCRdb re-called the 5' RACE reads through MiXCR, storing one row per CDR3 protein. The sample carries about 970,000 distinct CDR3 sequences, about 51% recorded once. Source material: blood. The receptors come from a woman in her sixties in good health.

V and J are TRBV7-2 and TRBJ2-7, with 9 positions matching TRBD2. The CDR3 has 16 residues. Unmatched junction bases numbered 15, after V lost 6 bases and J lost 6 bases. Germline V gene sequence: CDR1 SGHTA, CDR2 FQGNSA. CDR3 bases: TGTGCCAGCAGAAAAGTAGGAGGCGGGAGGGCCCGCGAGCAGTACTTC. Its protein product is CASRKVGGGRAREQYF.

The chain couples TRBV11-2 to TRBJ2-7; maybe TRBD1 (5 bases). Trimming pared 3 bases from V and 2 bases from J, leaving 8 bases between. Germline CDR1 reads SGHAT; CDR2 reads FQNNGV. This CDR3 has 13 residues. The CDR3 spells CASSLGPPYEQYF. The CDR3, as DNA: TGTGCCAGCAGCTTGGGGCCCCCCTACGAGCAGTACTTC.

The chain employs TRBV28 and TRBJ2-5; 9 nucleotides match TRBD1. The J segment lost 5 bases and the V segment lost 6 bases, leaving 7 bases of the junction unmatched. Per germline, CDR1 MDHEN and CDR2 SYDVKM. The CDR3 has 14 residues. As DNA, the CDR3 is TGTGCCAGCAGGGAAAACAGGGGGCCCGAGACCCAGTACTTC. Translation: CASRENRGPETQYF.

V usage is TRBV7-9 and J usage is TRBJ1-2; D remains ambiguous. This CDR3 region has 13 residues. Germline loops: CDR1 SEHNR, CDR2 FQNEAQ (reference sequence). Trimming pared 2 bases from V and 4 bases from J, leaving 8 bases between. CDR3 residues: CASSLTDIYGYTF. The CDR3 coding sequence is TGTGCCAGCAGCTTAACAGACATCTATGGCTACACCTTC.

The chain carries TRBV29-1 and TRBJ2-1, with 7 nucleotides matching TRBD1. CDR3 size: 14 residues. Germline trimming cut 2 bases from V and 2 bases from J; bases unmatched to any gene: 3. CDR1 SQVTM and CDR2 ANQGSEA come from the germline V gene. The CDR3 region is CSVEKGAAYNEQFF. The CDR3 bases are TGCAGCGTTGAAAAGGGGGCGGCCTACAATGAGCAGTTCTTC.

Only a few counts were recorded for this clonotype. The V and J genes are TRBV27 and TRBJ2-3; D not certain. CDR1 and CDR2 from the germline V gene are MNHEY and SMNVEV (reference sequence). The CDR3 covers 15 residues. Trimming removed 3 bases at V and 0 bases at J, with 10 bases between. CDR3 residues: CASSLYRLSTDTQYF. CDR3 nucleotide sequence: TGTGCCAGCAGTTTGTATCGGCTTAGCACAGATACGCAGTATTTT.

This clonotype showed up just a few times. The V call is TRBV7-6, the J call TRBJ2-1; 9 nucleotides align to TRBD2. The CDR3 totals 13 residues. With 8 bases clipped from V and 10 bases from J, the junction kept 9 bases outside the gene matches. The germline CDR1 and CDR2 sequences are SGHVS and FNYEAQ. The CDR3 loop reads CASGRREGQEQFF. In nucleotides, the CDR3 is TGTGCCAGCGGACGGCGGGAGGGCCAAGAGCAGTTCTTC.

The rearrangement uses TRBV2 and TRBJ2-2; 12 nucleotides line up with TRBD2. The CDR3 spans 18 residues. Germline CDR1 reads SNHLY; CDR2 reads FYNNEI. The junction had 13 bases not matched to a gene; V was cut back by 7 bases and J by 4 bases. The chain's CDR3 is CASTPLAGGPSGTGELFF. For the CDR3, the DNA is TGTGCCAGCACTCCCCTAGCGGGAGGGCCCTCGGGCACCGGGGAGCTGTTTTTT. Based on the CDR3 plus reference TRBV2 and TRBJ2-2, the full variable domain is EPEVTQTPSHQVTQMGQEVILRCVPISNHLYFYWYRQILGQKVEFLVSFYNNEISEKSEIFDDQFSVERPDGSNFTLKIRSTKLEDSAMYFCASTPLAGGPSGTGELFFGEGSRLTVL.

A few counts support this clonotype. The chain couples TRBV28 to TRBJ2-7; 8 positions match TRBD1. The germline gives CDR1 MDHEN, CDR2 SYDVKM. There are 15 residues in the CDR3. With V trimmed by 6 bases and J by 2 bases, 9 bases remained unmatched. The DNA of the CDR3 is TGTGCCAGCAGGTCTCCCGGGACAGGTACCTACGAGCAGTACTTC. As protein: CASRSPGTGTYEQYF.